This TCR beta chain was found in a study of vaccination effects on CD4 cells after COVID-19. For the study at large: After 1.5 million to 2 million PBMC were placed in each well, they were cultured with roughly 10 IU/ml IL-2 and roughly 10 ug/ml peptides.

About this clone itself: The antigen remains unidentified.

J gave up 9 bases and V 4 bases, and 10 bases lay outside the gene matches. Germline lookup yields CDR1 SGHNT and CDR2 YYREEE (reference sequence). CDR3 length equals 16 residues. On day 10 of culture, CD4+ T cells were separated out. The individual was infected with SARS-CoV-2 between March and December 2020, as confirmed by PCR. The cohort was immunized with two doses of either the BNT162b2 or mRNA-1273 vaccine. Fresh IL-2-containing medium replaced half the medium on days 3 and 7. Study findings and constraints: Clones that were induced by infection or by vaccine showed marked contraction late after vaccination.

Method: immunoSEQ multiplex PCR; TCRdb's copy keeps in-frame clones and lacks some. The data show 35,000 to 55,000 clones, 76% seen once. The sequence derives from a human donor who had a prior SARS-CoV-2 infection. The rearrangement joins TRBV5-4 to TRBJ2-1; 13 nucleotides agree with TRBD2. The sample in question was CD4+ T cells from PBMCs cultured without peptide, obtained after COVID-19 vaccination. The chain's CDR3 is CASSQRTSGSLSEQFF. The CDR3 DNA reads TGTGCCAGCAGCCAACGGACTAGCGGGAGTTTAAGTGAGCAGTTCTTC. The full variable domain, its missing parts supplied by reference TRBV5-4 and TRBJ2-1, is ETGVTQSPTHLIKTRGQQVTLRCSSQSGHNTVSWYQQALGQGPQFIFQYYREEENGRGNFPPRFSGLQFPNYSSELNVNALELDDSALYLCASSQRTSGSLSEQFFGPGTRLTVL.